The rows below give T cell receptor beta chains drawn from one sample of a study of control samples from healthy donors and cancer patients. TCRdb's table, derived via immunoSEQ multiplex PCR, lists solely in-frame clones and lacks some. The table has some 120,000 clones, around 86% seen once; the top ten hold 7% to 10%. The sample was blood. The receptor source for this set is a man aged 35 to 55 in good health. Each CDR3 is given with its conserved first and last residue. Fields, in order: J gene, V gene, clone size, D gene, CDR3 protein, CDR3 DNA. D genes are given only for firm matches. The listing skips clone size in some rows; elsewhere it reads once, few, many or a size class.

j_call: TRBJ1-2; v_call: TRBV3-1/TRBV3-2; clone_size: NA; d_call: NA; cdr3_aa: CASSQDYRPNYGYTF; cdr3_nt: TGTGCCAGCAGCCAAGATTACCGGCCTAACTATGGCTACACCTTC
j_call: TRBJ2-1; v_call: TRBV29-1; clone_size: NA; d_call: NA; cdr3_aa: CSVGLGPSSYNEQFF; cdr3_nt: TGCAGCGTTGGACTCGGACCGAGCTCCTACAATGAGCAGTTCTTC
j_call: TRBJ1-5; v_call: TRBV5-6; clone_size: NA; d_call: NA; cdr3_aa: CASSWGGQPQHF; cdr3_nt: TGTGCCAGCAGCTGGGGTGGGCAGCCCCAGCATTTT
j_call: TRBJ1-1; v_call: TRBV7-9; clone_size: NA; d_call: NA; cdr3_aa: CASSLVGADIRKAFF; cdr3_nt: TGTGCCAGCAGCTTAGTCGGGGCCGATATCCGGAAGGCTTTCTTT
j_call: TRBJ1-3; v_call: TRBV29-1; clone_size: NA; d_call: NA; cdr3_aa: CSVVMGFSGNTIYF; cdr3_nt: TGCAGCGTTGTAATGGGTTTCTCTGGAAACACCATATATTTT
j_call: TRBJ1-1; v_call: TRBV6-5; clone_size: few; d_call: TRBD1; cdr3_aa: CASSYGGQGNTEAFF; cdr3_nt: TGTGCCAGCAGTTACGGGGGACAGGGGAACACTGAAGCTTTCTTT
j_call: TRBJ1-1; v_call: TRBV30; clone_size: NA; d_call: NA; cdr3_aa: CGTKGGVVFGNSNTEAFF; cdr3_nt: TGCGGCACTAAGGGGGGCGTAGTCTTTGGGAATAGTAACACTGAAGCTTTCTTT
j_call: TRBJ1-2; v_call: TRBV30; clone_size: NA; d_call: NA; cdr3_aa: CAWSVWGSGGYTF; cdr3_nt: TGTGCCTGGAGTGTATGGGGATCCGGTGGCTACACCTTC
j_call: TRBJ2-7; v_call: TRBV24-1; clone_size: NA; d_call: NA; cdr3_aa: CATSAATGVSYEQYF; cdr3_nt: TGTGCCACCAGTGCTGCTACAGGAGTCTCCTACGAGCAGTACTTC
j_call: TRBJ2-3; v_call: TRBV10-2; clone_size: NA; d_call: TRBD1; cdr3_aa: CASRSDRGDTDTQYF; cdr3_nt: TGCGCCAGCCGCTCGGACAGGGGGGACACAGATACGCAGTATTTT
j_call: TRBJ2-1; v_call: TRBV11-1; clone_size: NA; d_call: NA; cdr3_aa: CASSSTAVYNEQFF; cdr3_nt: TGTGCCAGCAGCTCCACGGCAGTCTACAATGAGCAGTTCTTC
j_call: TRBJ1-6; v_call: TRBV18; clone_size: NA; d_call: NA; cdr3_aa: CASSPGFNSPLHF; cdr3_nt: TGTGCCAGCTCACCAGGGTTTAATTCACCCCTCCACTTT
j_call: TRBJ1-1; v_call: TRBV12-3/TRBV12-4; clone_size: NA; d_call: NA; cdr3_aa: CASSFPNTEAFF; cdr3_nt: TGTGCCAGCAGTTTCCCAAACACTGAAGCTTTCTTT
j_call: TRBJ2-5; v_call: TRBV10-2; clone_size: NA; d_call: TRBD2; cdr3_aa: CASRVAGEETQYF; cdr3_nt: TGCGCCAGCAGGGTGGCGGGGGAAGAGACCCAGTACTTC
j_call: TRBJ1-2; v_call: TRBV3-1/TRBV3-2; clone_size: NA; d_call: NA; cdr3_aa: CASSQGADYYGYTF; cdr3_nt: TGTGCCAGCAGCCAAGGTGCAGATTACTATGGCTACACCTTC
j_call: TRBJ1-2; v_call: TRBV10-3; clone_size: once; d_call: NA; cdr3_aa: CAISDPGTSNYGYTF; cdr3_nt: TGTGCCATCAGTGATCCGGGGACCTCTAACTATGGCTACACCTTC
j_call: TRBJ1-5; v_call: TRBV6-5; clone_size: once; d_call: NA; cdr3_aa: CASSYSIYQPQHF; cdr3_nt: TGTGCCAGCAGTTACTCGATTTATCAGCCCCAGCATTTT
j_call: TRBJ1-5; v_call: TRBV7-2; clone_size: NA; d_call: NA; cdr3_aa: CASSLGREGQPQHF; cdr3_nt: TGTGCCAGCAGCTTAGGCAGGGAGGGTCAGCCCCAGCATTTT
j_call: TRBJ2-5; v_call: TRBV7-2; clone_size: NA; d_call: TRBD2; cdr3_aa: CASSLAPGGETQYF; cdr3_nt: TGTGCCAGCAGCTTGGCCCCCGGGGGGGAGACCCAGTACTTC
j_call: TRBJ1-2; v_call: TRBV7-9; clone_size: NA; d_call: TRBD1; cdr3_aa: CASSLTGGGGYTF; cdr3_nt: TGTGCCAGCAGCCTAACAGGGGGCGGTGGCTACACCTTC
j_call: TRBJ1-2; v_call: TRBV11-3; clone_size: NA; d_call: TRBD1; cdr3_aa: CASSLGFGTGGGYTF; cdr3_nt: TGTGCCAGCAGCTTGGGCTTCGGGACAGGGGGAGGCTACACCTTC
j_call: TRBJ1-1; v_call: TRBV14; clone_size: NA; d_call: NA; cdr3_aa: CASSPLMSGMRTEAFF; cdr3_nt: TGTGCCAGCAGCCCACTCATGTCAGGGATGCGCACTGAAGCTTTCTTT
j_call: TRBJ1-4; v_call: TRBV15; clone_size: NA; d_call: NA; cdr3_aa: CATSSGTTGEKLFF; cdr3_nt: TGTGCCACCAGCAGTGGAACGACAGGTGAAAAACTGTTTTTT
j_call: TRBJ2-1; v_call: TRBV10-1; clone_size: few; d_call: TRBD2; cdr3_aa: CASSEPGGPSNEQFF; cdr3_nt: TGCGCCAGCAGTGAGCCGGGGGGGCCATCGAATGAGCAGTTCTTC
j_call: TRBJ2-1; v_call: TRBV7-8; clone_size: NA; d_call: NA; cdr3_aa: CASLRVPGTGYNEQFF; cdr3_nt: TGTGCCAGTCTGCGAGTCCCAGGAACAGGGTACAATGAGCAGTTCTTC
j_call: TRBJ1-1; v_call: TRBV10-3; clone_size: NA; d_call: NA; cdr3_aa: CAIRVDILNTEAFF; cdr3_nt: TGTGCCATCAGGGTCGACATTTTGAACACTGAAGCTTTCTTT
j_call: TRBJ2-7; v_call: TRBV18; clone_size: NA; d_call: NA; cdr3_aa: CASSQQGSYEQYF; cdr3_nt: TGTGCCAGCTCACAACAGGGTTCCTACGAGCAGTACTTC
j_call: TRBJ1-4; v_call: TRBV13; clone_size: NA; d_call: NA; cdr3_aa: CASSVQGKLFF; cdr3_nt: TGTGCCAGCAGCGTACAGGGTAAACTGTTTTTT
j_call: TRBJ1-2; v_call: TRBV15; clone_size: NA; d_call: NA; cdr3_aa: CATGGSVYTF; cdr3_nt: TGTGCCACCGGAGGGTCTGTCTACACCTTC
j_call: TRBJ1-5; v_call: TRBV6-5; clone_size: once; d_call: NA; cdr3_aa: CASSYGAYSNQPQHF; cdr3_nt: TGTGCCAGCAGTTACGGAGCGTATAGCAATCAGCCCCAGCATTTT
j_call: TRBJ2-3; v_call: TRBV2; clone_size: NA; d_call: NA; cdr3_aa: CASSGTQGDTQYF; cdr3_nt: TGTGCCAGCAGCGGGACCCAGGGTGATACGCAGTATTTT
j_call: TRBJ1-1; v_call: TRBV6-5; clone_size: NA; d_call: TRBD1; cdr3_aa: CASTRQGFMNTEAFF; cdr3_nt: TGTGCCAGCACCCGACAGGGATTTATGAACACTGAAGCTTTCTTT
j_call: TRBJ2-2; v_call: TRBV5-1; clone_size: NA; d_call: TRBD1; cdr3_aa: CASSLETGVNTGELFF; cdr3_nt: TGCGCCAGCAGCTTGGAAACAGGGGTGAACACCGGGGAGCTGTTTTTT
j_call: TRBJ1-2; v_call: TRBV18; clone_size: NA; d_call: NA; cdr3_aa: CASSPPSKDGYTF; cdr3_nt: TGTGCCAGCTCACCACCTTCAAAAGATGGCTACACCTTC
j_call: TRBJ1-2; v_call: TRBV5-1; clone_size: NA; d_call: NA; cdr3_aa: CASSQLPGGPNYGYTF; cdr3_nt: TGCGCCAGCAGCCAATTACCCGGGGGCCCTAACTATGGCTACACCTTC
j_call: TRBJ2-3; v_call: TRBV7-8; clone_size: NA; d_call: TRBD1; cdr3_aa: CASSYRDRGGTDTQYF; cdr3_nt: TGTGCCAGCAGCTACAGGGACAGGGGGGGGACAGATACGCAGTATTTT
j_call: TRBJ1-5; v_call: TRBV30; clone_size: few; d_call: TRBD1; cdr3_aa: CAWRPGGTNSNQPQHF; cdr3_nt: TGTGCCTGGAGACCAGGGGGTACTAATAGCAATCAGCCCCAGCATTTT
j_call: TRBJ1-2; v_call: TRBV6-5; clone_size: few; d_call: NA; cdr3_aa: CASSSGNQNGYTF; cdr3_nt: TGTGCCAGCAGTTCCGGGAACCAGAATGGCTACACCTTC
j_call: TRBJ2-7; v_call: TRBV27; clone_size: NA; d_call: NA; cdr3_aa: CASGVGGPYEQYF; cdr3_nt: TGTGCCAGCGGGGTTGGGGGGCCCTACGAGCAGTACTTC
j_call: TRBJ1-1; v_call: TRBV25-1; clone_size: NA; d_call: NA; cdr3_aa: CASSAEGVWTEAFF; cdr3_nt: TGTGCCAGCAGTGCAGAGGGGGTGTGGACTGAAGCTTTCTTT
j_call: TRBJ1-1; v_call: TRBV10-3; clone_size: NA; d_call: TRBD1; cdr3_aa: CGSRGQGPTEAFF; cdr3_nt: TGTGGCTCGAGAGGACAGGGGCCCACTGAAGCTTTCTTT
j_call: TRBJ2-7; v_call: TRBV7-6; clone_size: NA; d_call: NA; cdr3_aa: CASSLGHSYEQYF; cdr3_nt: TGTGCCAGCAGCTTGGGGCATTCCTACGAGCAGTACTTC
j_call: TRBJ2-1; v_call: TRBV24-1; clone_size: NA; d_call: TRBD2; cdr3_aa: CATSESLAGGRPGSYNEQFF; cdr3_nt: TGTGCCACCAGTGAATCACTAGCGGGGGGGCGCCCCGGCTCCTACAATGAGCAGTTCTTC
j_call: TRBJ1-1; v_call: TRBV6-1; clone_size: NA; d_call: TRBD1; cdr3_aa: CASSELGQVEAFF; cdr3_nt: TGTGCCAGCAGTGAACTTGGACAGGTTGAAGCTTTCTTT
j_call: TRBJ1-1; v_call: TRBV20-1; clone_size: once; d_call: NA; cdr3_aa: CSASRAGLNTEAFF; cdr3_nt: TGCAGTGCTAGTCGGGCAGGGCTTAACACTGAAGCTTTCTTT
j_call: TRBJ2-5; v_call: TRBV2; clone_size: NA; d_call: NA; cdr3_aa: CASSPPGPKETQYF; cdr3_nt: TGTGCCAGCAGTCCCCCGGGGCCCAAAGAGACCCAGTACTTC
j_call: TRBJ2-6; v_call: TRBV7-2; clone_size: NA; d_call: NA; cdr3_aa: CASSLIFRSGANVLTF; cdr3_nt: TGTGCCAGCAGCTTAATTTTCAGGTCTGGGGCCAACGTCCTGACTTTC
j_call: TRBJ1-1; v_call: TRBV12-3/TRBV12-4; clone_size: few; d_call: NA; cdr3_aa: CAGTWGDTEAFF; cdr3_nt: TGTGCCGGCACGTGGGGGGACACTGAAGCTTTCTTT
j_call: TRBJ1-1; v_call: TRBV15; clone_size: NA; d_call: NA; cdr3_aa: CATSRGPGRESTEAFF; cdr3_nt: TGTGCCACCAGCAGAGGACCGGGGCGAGAAAGCACTGAAGCTTTCTTT
j_call: TRBJ1-1; v_call: TRBV29-1; clone_size: few; d_call: NA; cdr3_aa: CSVPLGNTEAFF; cdr3_nt: TGCAGCGTACCACTGGGCAACACTGAAGCTTTCTTT
j_call: TRBJ2-1; v_call: TRBV29-1; clone_size: NA; d_call: TRBD2; cdr3_aa: CSGRTRVNEQFF; cdr3_nt: TGCAGCGGTCGGACTAGGGTCAATGAGCAGTTCTTC
j_call: TRBJ1-5; v_call: TRBV27; clone_size: NA; d_call: NA; cdr3_aa: CASSLTGLGNQPQHF; cdr3_nt: TGTGCCAGCAGTCTCACAGGGTTGGGCAATCAGCCCCAGCATTTT
j_call: TRBJ1-5; v_call: TRBV15; clone_size: NA; d_call: NA; cdr3_aa: CATSRDYQPQHF; cdr3_nt: TGTGCCACCAGCAGAGATTATCAGCCCCAGCATTTT
j_call: TRBJ2-5; v_call: TRBV30; clone_size: NA; d_call: TRBD1; cdr3_aa: CAGDRGGETQYF; cdr3_nt: TGTGCCGGAGACAGGGGTGGTGAGACCCAGTACTTC
j_call: TRBJ1-3; v_call: TRBV10-3; clone_size: once; d_call: NA; cdr3_aa: CAINAAPNTIYF; cdr3_nt: TGTGCCATCAACGCCGCCCCAAACACCATATATTTT
j_call: TRBJ2-7; v_call: TRBV7-9; clone_size: NA; d_call: NA; cdr3_aa: CASRATGLEQYF; cdr3_nt: TGTGCCAGCAGGGCTACAGGGCTCGAGCAGTACTTC
j_call: TRBJ1-3; v_call: TRBV6-1; clone_size: NA; d_call: NA; cdr3_aa: CASSEVGGSGNTIYF; cdr3_nt: TGTGCCAGCAGTGAGGTGGGGGGCTCTGGAAACACCATATATTTT
j_call: TRBJ1-5; v_call: TRBV12-3/TRBV12-4; clone_size: few; d_call: TRBD1; cdr3_aa: CASSLDRAQPQHF; cdr3_nt: TGTGCCAGCAGTTTGGACAGGGCTCAGCCCCAGCATTTT
j_call: TRBJ2-2; v_call: TRBV24-1; clone_size: once; d_call: NA; cdr3_aa: CATSDFPRGNTGELFF; cdr3_nt: TGTGCCACCAGTGATTTCCCCAGGGGGAACACCGGGGAGCTGTTTTTT
j_call: TRBJ2-5; v_call: TRBV4-1; clone_size: NA; d_call: NA; cdr3_aa: CASSQDSRAGAFQETQYF; cdr3_nt: TGCGCCAGCAGCCAAGATAGTCGGGCGGGGGCCTTTCAAGAGACCCAGTACTTC